This is a list of T cell receptor beta chains from one sample in a study of blood T cells in healthy people across ages. Each CDR3 protein is one row after TCRdb ran MiXCR on the 5' RACE reads. The repertoire holds 550,000 to 700,000 distinct CDR3 sequences, 27% seen once, with approximately 17% in the top ten. Sample: blood. All receptors derive from a woman in her seventies in good health. Each CDR3 is given with its conserved first and last residue. The order of the fields is V gene, J gene, D gene, clone size, CDR3 protein, CDR3 DNA. D genes are given only for firm matches. Size is stated for part of the rows, as once, few or many counts, or as a class when the clone is expanded.

TRBV11-1,TRBJ2-7,TRBD2,NA,CACSLLATYEQYF,TGTGCCTGCAGCTTACTAGCGACCTACGAGCAGTACTTC
TRBV7-3,TRBJ1-6,NA,few,CASSTDSGSPLHF,TGTGCCAGCAGCACGGACAGTGGTTCACCCCTCCACTTT
TRBV7-2,TRBJ2-1,TRBD2,NA,CASSSRAGVSYNEQFF,TGTGCCAGCAGCTCCCGCGCGGGGGTCTCCTACAATGAGCAGTTCTTC
TRBV7-9,TRBJ1-2,TRBD1,NA,CASSTRQGDFDYGYTF,TGTGCCAGCAGCACTCGACAGGGGGATTTTGACTATGGCTACACCTTC
TRBV20-1,TRBJ2-5,TRBD2,NA,CSASAGGQETQCF,TGCAGTGCCTCCGCGGGGGGGCAAGAGACCCAGTGCTTC
TRBV3-1,TRBJ1-1,NA,once,CASSLGPGRTEAFF,TGTGCCAGCAGCCTAGGCCCGGGTCGCACTGAAGCTTTCTTT
TRBV20-1,TRBJ2-2,TRBD1,NA,CSARPGQGNTGELFF,TGCAGTGCTCGTCCGGGACAGGGAAACACCGGGGAGCTGTTTTTT
TRBV7-2,TRBJ1-2,NA,few,CASSSRLTGGYGYTF,TGTGCCAGCAGCTCCCGGCTGACAGGAGGCTATGGCTACACCTTC
TRBV3-1,TRBJ2-2,TRBD2,NA,CAGTELAGAENTGELFF,TGTGCCGGGACAGAACTAGCGGGGGCTGAGAACACCGGGGAGCTGTTTTTT
TRBV20-1,TRBJ2-2,TRBD1,few,CSARRTGQNTGELFF,TGCAGTGCTAGAAGGACAGGGCAAAACACCGGGGAGCTGTTTTTT
TRBV7-2,TRBJ1-2,NA,NA,CASSLNAGAVRGYTF,TGTGCCAGCAGCTTAAACGCAGGAGCCGTCAGGGGCTACACCTTC
TRBV19,TRBJ1-1,NA,few,CASTEGQDTEAFF,TGTGCCAGTACCGAGGGGCAGGACACTGAAGCTTTCTTT
TRBV4-1,TRBJ1-2,TRBD1,NA,CASSQEGRGGSYTF,TGCGCCAGCAGCCAAGAAGGGCGAGGGGGCAGCTACACCTTC
TRBV19,TRBJ1-5,TRBD1,few,CASSPHRDRGREKPQHF,TGTGCCAGTAGCCCACACCGGGACAGGGGACGGGAGAAGCCCCAGCATTTT
TRBV5-1,TRBJ1-4,NA,NA,CASSPVSGPPNEKLFF,TGCGCCAGCAGCCCGGTATCGGGACCGCCTAATGAAAAACTGTTTTTT
TRBV5-1,TRBJ2-5,NA,few,CASTKGSSETQYF,TGCGCCAGCACCAAGGGGAGTTCAGAGACCCAGTACTTC
TRBV29-1,TRBJ1-1,TRBD1,few,CSGQGQGDNTEAFF,TGCAGCGGCCAGGGACAGGGGGATAACACTGAAGCTTTCTTT
TRBV6-2/TRBV6-3,TRBJ2-5,NA,NA,CASRLGRTLYF,TGTGCCAGCAGACTGGGAAGGACCCTGTACTTC